The clone carrying this TCR beta chain was picked up one time. Germline assignment: CDR1 SGHRS and CDR2 YFSETQ. Germline trimming cut 0 bases from V and 4 bases from J; bases unmatched to any gene: 9. This CDR3 spans 16 amino acids. This entry is derived from a study of blood T cell repertoires in COVID-19. Background on the study: There were acute and convalescent COVID-19 samples, and they came from the United States, Italy and Spain.

Generated by immunoSEQ multiplex PCR, the TCRdb table keeps only in-frame clones and is missing some. This table holds under 250,000 clones, about 85% found once. The rearrangement uses TRBV5-1 and TRBJ2-7, with TRBD2 identical over 8 bases. This receptor was taken from a man younger than 35 with active or convalescent COVID-19. The material sequenced was peripheral blood. As DNA, the CDR3 is TGCGCCAGCAGCTTGGGCGGGGGGCACCCCGTATACGAGCAGTACTTC. This sequence encodes CASSLGGGHPVYEQYF.